The clone carrying this TCR beta chain was counted a few times. Its antigen is unknown. Looked up from germline, CDR1 is SGHNT and CDR2 is YYREEE (reference sequence). The CDR3 is 16 residues long. V lost 8 bases and J 1 base, leaving 21 bases between the germline ends. The data stem from a study of beta chain features in type 1 diabetes. Study background: Sorted cells, about 98,000,000 in number, were examined across all samples.

Based on CD45RO/CCR7/CD25/CD127/CD95/CD27, CD4+ regulatory, stem cell-like memory, naive and central memory cells were sorted. Isolated RNA was reverse transcribed in full, so expressed TCRB transcripts were sequenced. Here immunoSEQ multiplex PCR was the method, and the copy in TCRdb shows in-frame clones only, minus some. The sample has approximately 250,000 clones, roughly 11% seen once. General study points: When Type 1 diabetes patients were examined, their TCRB CDR3s proved moderately but significantly shorter in all four CD4+ subsets. A cDNA-based sequencing approach could over-represent cells with high TCR expression. The naive, central memory and Treg TCRB repertoires looked more alike in patients than they did in healthy donors.

Source material: naive CD4+ T cells from blood. This TCR came from a man under 40 with type 1 diabetes. The rearrangement uses TRBV5-4 and TRBJ1-1; TRBD1 is a possible D gene (6 bases). Written as DNA, the CDR3 is TGTGCCAGTCAGCTCGAACCGGGACACAGGAACACTGAAGCTTTCTTT. Translation gives CASQLEPGHRNTEAFF.